Below, 17 T cell receptor beta chains from the same sample are listed, as sequenced in a study of shared clonotypes between healthy human individuals. The table came from immunoSEQ multiplex PCR; TCRdb's copy has only in-frame clones and leaves some out. The sample has about 2.5 million clones, around 92% seen once; the top ten hold around 0.38%. The sequencing input was naive CD4+ T cells from PBMCs. Subset described: CD45RA+ positively selected. The receptor set was obtained from a man younger than 35 in good health. Some clones in this sample may be carry-over from other donors' samples.

Comments on this clone: The same CDR3 arises from other DNA sequences in this sample as well. This chain connects TRBV5-1 to TRBJ2-3; D possibly uses TRBD1 or TRBD2 (6 bases each). CDR1 and CDR2 (germline): SGHRS, YFSETQ. The V gene lost 2 bases and the J gene lost 5 bases, with 12 bases spanning the gap. The CDR3 length is 14 residues. This CDR3 is CASSLGGGGDTQYF. The CDR3 DNA reads TGCGCCAGCAGCTTAGGCGGAGGGGGAGATACGCAGTATTTT.

The chain recombines TRBV4-3 with TRBJ2-5; D may be TRBD1 or TRBD2 (6 bases each). V lost 0 bases and J lost 4, with 18 bases in between. Germline CDR1 reads LGHNA; CDR2 reads YSLEER. This CDR3 has 17 amino acids. This CDR3 is CASSQDGRGGPLETQYF. CDR3 coding DNA: TGCGCCAGCAGCCAAGATGGGAGAGGGGGGCCTCTAGAGACCCAGTACTTC.

This clone occurred once. The chain links TRBV5-4 to TRBJ2-5, with D hard to call. The last part of the DNA fits TRBJ2-7 better; the J call may be wrong. The germline CDR1 and CDR2 sequences are SGHNT and YYREEE (reference sequence). The CDR3 totals 15 residues. The CDR3 reads CASSPKGGSSYEQYF. CDR3 nucleotides: TGTGCCAGCAGCCCAAAGGGCGGTAGCTCCTACGAGCAGTACTTC.

This clone appeared a single time. Within the sample, other DNA sequences also encode this same CDR3. This chain joins TRBV18 and TRBJ2-2; D ambiguous. The germline V gene encodes CDR1 KGHSH and CDR2 LQKENI. The CDR3 has 14 residues. Trimming stripped 0 bases from V and 2 bases from J, with 4 bases between. CDR3 protein: CASSPPSNTGELFF. DNA for the CDR3: TGTGCCAGCTCACCACCGTCCAACACCGGGGAGCTGTTTTTT.

This chain links TRBV11-1 with TRBJ1-2, with 8 bases aligning to TRBD1. Germline-derived CDR1 and CDR2 are SGHAT and FQDESV (reference sequence). After removal of 5 bases from V and 6 bases from J, the junction contained 8 bases not matched to a gene. The CDR3 spans 14 residues. The CDR3: CASSRQTGEDGYTF. Here the CDR3 DNA reads TGTGCCAGCAGCCGGCAGACAGGGGAGGATGGCTACACCTTC.

This chain joins TRBV21-1 and TRBJ2-5; the DNA was not compared with TRBD2, the D call given in the table. TRBV21-1 is described as a pseudogene. This CDR3 is built from 18 residues. CDR3 residues: CASSKVGLAGGPVETQYF. The CDR3 nucleotides are TGTGCCAGCAGCAAAGTGGGCCTAGCGGGAGGGCCGGTAGAGACCCAGTACTTC.

The chain recombines TRBV7-9 with TRBJ2-3; D is undetermined. Germline loops: CDR1 SEHNR, CDR2 FQNEAQ (reference sequence). The CDR3 totals 12 residues. CDR3 sequence: CVLQLAPDTQYF. For the CDR3, the DNA is TGTGTACTTCAGTTAGCTCCAGATACGCAGTATTTT.

This chain connects TRBV4-1 to TRBJ2-3, with TRBD2 matching over 14 bases. With 4 bases clipped from V and 3 bases from J, the junction kept 3 bases outside the gene matches. CDR3 size: 16 residues. Germline CDR1 and CDR2: MGHRA and YSYEKL. CDR3 loop: CASSPGTSGRTDTQYF. As DNA, the CDR3 is TGCGCCAGCAGCCCGGGGACTAGCGGGAGAACAGATACGCAGTATTTT.

The chain recombines TRBV13 with TRBJ2-2; D is unclear. The CDR3 has 16 residues. Germline-derived CDR1 and CDR2 are PRHDT and FYEKMQ (reference sequence). Trimming removed 3 bases from V and 0 bases from J, with 11 bases in between. The chain's CDR3 is CASSFVSLANTGELFF. CDR3 nucleotide sequence: TGTGCCAGCAGCTTTGTAAGCCTAGCGAACACCGGGGAGCTGTTTTTT.

V and J are TRBV5-4 and TRBJ2-6; D unclear. The CDR3 runs 16 residues. Germline CDR1 is SGHNT and CDR2 is YYREEE (reference sequence). V lost 4 bases, J lost 1 base, and 12 bases lay in between. CDR3 in DNA: TGTGCCAGCAGCCCCCGTTCCGGTTCTGGGGCCAACGTCCTGACTTTC. Translation gives CASSPRSGSGANVLTF.

As concerns this clone: This sample also contains other DNA sequences that code for the same CDR3. The V gene is TRBV15, the J gene TRBJ1-5; no firm D call. The ends were cut back, 0 bases at V and 7 bases at J, with 7 bases in the middle. Per the germline V gene, CDR1 is LNHNV and CDR2 is YYDKDF (reference sequence). The CDR3 spans 13 residues. This CDR3 reads CATSRDPIQPQHF. The CDR3 DNA sequence: TGTGCCACCAGCAGAGATCCAATACAGCCCCAGCATTTT.

This chain connects TRBV5-4 to TRBJ1-5, with D perhaps TRBD1 (6 bases). The CDR3 is 20 residues long. Trimming took off 4 bases at V and 7 bases at J, with 33 bases between the two ends. Germline CDR1 and CDR2: SGHNT and YYREEE (reference sequence). In DNA, the CDR3 is TGTGCCAGCAGCCCGACAGAAAAGGGGGGCGTAGGACCCGATGGGCAGCCCCAGCATTTT. This sequence encodes CASSPTEKGGVGPDGQPQHF.

As DNA, the CDR3 is TGTGCCAGCAGTTACTCGAATTGGGCCGGGGAGCTGTTTTTT. Translated: CASSYSNWAGELFF. This chain links TRBV6-5 with TRBJ2-2, with D uncertain. CDR3 length equals 14 residues. V lost 0 bases and J 6 bases, leaving 8 bases between the germline ends. Germline V gene data show CDR1 as MNHEY and CDR2 as SVGAGI.

This rearrangement joins TRBV5-6 to TRBJ1-6; 9 bases are a match to TRBD1. The CDR3 loop spans 15 amino acids. CDR1 SGHDT and CDR2 YYEEEE come from the germline V gene. The V segment lost 4 bases and the J segment 10 bases; nucleotides outside the gene matches: 9. CDR3 loop: CASSAQGAGGSPLHF. DNA of the CDR3: TGTGCCAGCAGCGCACAGGGGGCCGGGGGCTCACCCCTCCACTTT.

The chain has TRBV28 and TRBJ2-1; weak D call: TRBD2 (5 bases). V gave up 7 bases and J gave up 5 bases, with 21 bases separating them. Germline lookup yields CDR1 MDHEN and CDR2 SYDVKM. The CDR3 contains 16 residues. The CDR3: CASKPLGFSANNEQFF. Written as DNA, the CDR3 is TGTGCCAGCAAACCTTTGGGGTTTAGCGCGAACAATGAGCAGTTCTTC.

The genes are TRBV7-9 and TRBJ1-1; D gene ambiguous. The CDR3 contains 14 residues. V gave up 4 bases and J gave up 7 bases, with 16 bases separating them. The V gene's germline CDR1 is SEHNR and CDR2 FQNEAQ (reference sequence). In nucleotides, the CDR3 is TGTGCCAGCAGCTCCGGTACGAGGGTGGGTGAAGCTTTCTTT. Amino acid sequence: CASSSGTRVGEAFF. Complete variable domain (other parts from reference TRBV7-9 and TRBJ1-1): DTGVSQNPRHKITKRGQNVTFRCDPISEHNRLYWYRQTLGQGPEFLTYFQNEAQLEKSRLLSDRFSAERPKGSFSTLEIQRTEQGDSAMYLCASSSGTRVGEAFFGQGTRLTVV.

The chain links TRBV7-9 to TRBJ1-1; the D gene is possibly TRBD1 (5 bases). Looked up from germline, CDR1 is SEHNR and CDR2 is FQNEAQ (reference sequence). Trimming removed 5 bases from V and 1 base from J, with 17 bases in between. The CDR3 sequence is 16 residues long. The CDR3, as DNA: TGTGCCAGCAGCGCGTCCGGGGGAGGTAAGAACACTGAAGCTTTCTTT. Encoded protein: CASSASGGGKNTEAFF.